Listed below are T cell receptor beta chains from one sample, sequenced in a study of PD-1 blockade in mismatch repair-deficient tumors. Using immunoSEQ multiplex PCR, the repertoire was profiled, and TCRdb retains in-frame clones only, with some absent. Of 50,000 to 75,000 clones in the sample, approximately 89% are singletons; the top ten hold approximately 14%. The sample was peripheral blood, taken 52 weeks after starting pembrolizumab. These TCRs come from an adult with mismatch repair-deficient cancer. CDR3s include the opening cysteine and the closing phenylalanine or tryptophan. Each record gives: J gene, clone size, D gene, V gene, CDR3 DNA, CDR3 protein. The D gene is left open where the match is weak. Only some rows state a clone size, as once, few, many or a class for expanded clones.

TRBJ1-1 | . | TRBD1 | TRBV10-2 | TGCGCCAGCAGAGACAGGGGGGTAATGAACACTGAAGCTTTCTTT | CASRDRGVMNTEAFF
TRBJ1-2 | . | . | TRBV11-2 | TGTGCCAGCAGCGCATCCCTTGGCCGCCTCGGCTACACCTTC | CASSASLGRLGYTF
TRBJ2-5 | . | . | TRBV9 | TGTGCCAGCAGCGTAGGCTGGGGAGAGACCCAGTACTTC | CASSVGWGETQYF
TRBJ1-2 | few | TRBD1 | TRBV5-5 | TGTGCCAGCAGCTTGGGACAGGGGGCGTATGGCTACACCTTC | CASSLGQGAYGYTF
TRBJ2-7 | . | . | TRBV2 | TGTGCCAGCATGGCCGGGAGCAACGAGCAGTACTTC | CASMAGSNEQYF
TRBJ2-1 | . | TRBD2 | TRBV4-1 | TGCGCCAGCAGCCCGACTAGCGGTGGGTACAATGAGCAGTTCTTC | CASSPTSGGYNEQFF
TRBJ1-2 | . | . | TRBV11-3 | TGTGCCAGCAGCTTAGGAGGGGACTATGGCTACACCTTC | CASSLGGDYGYTF
TRBJ2-7 | . | . | TRBV7-9 | TGTGCCAGCAGCTTAGCGCCGGAAGAGCAGTACTTC | CASSLAPEEQYF
TRBJ1-1 | . | TRBD1 | TRBV25-1 | TGTGCCAGCAGTCTCGCCGGGACAGGGTTCAAGAACACTGAAGCTTTCTTT | CASSLAGTGFKNTEAFF
TRBJ2-7 | . | TRBD1 | TRBV7-9 | TGTGCCAGCAGCCCCCCCACAACCGGGACAGAATTCCTCTCCTACGAGCAGTACTTC | CASSPPTTGTEFLSYEQYF
TRBJ1-5 | . | . | TRBV7-2 | TGTGCCAGCAGCTTAGACGGGAGGGCGAATCAGCCCCAGCATTTT | CASSLDGRANQPQHF
TRBJ2-1 | . | . | TRBV7-2 | TGTGCCAGCAGCTTCTCAGGGGGGAGCTCCTACAATGAGCAGTTCTTC | CASSFSGGSSYNEQFF
TRBJ2-7 | . | TRBD2 | TRBV7-6 | TGTGCCAGCAGCTATGGGACTAGTACCTACGAGCAGTACTTC | CASSYGTSTYEQYF
TRBJ2-5 | . | . | TRBV5-5 | TGTGCCAGCAGATCAGCTCGAGGGTTAGGGGAGACCCAGTACTTC | CASRSARGLGETQYF
TRBJ2-7 | few | . | TRBV6-1 | TGTGCCAGCAGGACAGACTACGAGCAGTACTTC | CASRTDYEQYF
TRBJ1-5 | . | . | TRBV4-1 | TGCGCCAGCAGCCAAGTTGATAGCAATCAGCCCCAGCATTTT | CASSQVDSNQPQHF
TRBJ1-2 | . | . | TRBV6-5 | TGTGCCAGCAGTTACTCCGGGGGGGCGCTTGGCTACACCTTC | CASSYSGGALGYTF
TRBJ2-1 | . | . | TRBV6-1 | TGTGCCAGCAGTGAATGGAGCTATGAGCAGTTCTTC | CASSEWSYEQFF
TRBJ2-7 | . | . | TRBV4-3 | TGCGCCAGCAGCCAAGAGACCGGGGTACCCTACGAGCAGTACTTC | CASSQETGVPYEQYF
TRBJ2-4 | . | TRBD2 | TRBV30 | TGTGCCTGGAGTGTACGGGGGGGGACCAAAAACATTCAGTACTTC | CAWSVRGGTKNIQYF
TRBJ2-1 | . | . | TRBV27 | TGTGCCAGCAGTTTACGGAGGGAGGCCTACAATGAGCAGTTCTTC | CASSLRREAYNEQFF
TRBJ2-3 | . | TRBD1 | TRBV19 | TGTGCCAGTACCCAGGGGACAGGGCGAGATACGCAGTATTTT | CASTQGTGRDTQYF
TRBJ2-5 | once | . | TRBV4-3 | TGCGCCAGCAGCCAAGATATGGGGGAGACCCAGTACTTC | CASSQDMGETQYF
TRBJ2-7 | . | TRBD1 | TRBV4-1 | TGCGCTAGCAGCCAAGGACAGGATTCCTACGAGCAGTACTTC | CASSQGQDSYEQYF
TRBJ2-7 | few | . | TRBV14 | TGTGCCAGCAGCCGTGGGTTGTCCTACGAGCAGTACTTC | CASSRGLSYEQYF
TRBJ2-3 | . | . | TRBV18 | TGTGCCAGCTCACCTGGCGTCCTCACAGATACGCAGTATTTT | CASSPGVLTDTQYF
TRBJ2-3 | . | TRBD2 | TRBV9 | TGTGCCAGCAGCGCGGGGACTAGCGGGAGGGCCGGAACAGATACGCAGTATTTT | CASSAGTSGRAGTDTQYF
TRBJ1-1 | . | TRBD1 | TRBV28 | TGTGCCAGCAGTGCCGGGACAGGGGACATGAACACTGAAGCTTTCTTT | CASSAGTGDMNTEAFF
TRBJ1-1 | . | . | TRBV19 | TGTGCCAGTAGTATCCTAGGCCTGAACACTGAAGCTTTCTTT | CASSILGLNTEAFF